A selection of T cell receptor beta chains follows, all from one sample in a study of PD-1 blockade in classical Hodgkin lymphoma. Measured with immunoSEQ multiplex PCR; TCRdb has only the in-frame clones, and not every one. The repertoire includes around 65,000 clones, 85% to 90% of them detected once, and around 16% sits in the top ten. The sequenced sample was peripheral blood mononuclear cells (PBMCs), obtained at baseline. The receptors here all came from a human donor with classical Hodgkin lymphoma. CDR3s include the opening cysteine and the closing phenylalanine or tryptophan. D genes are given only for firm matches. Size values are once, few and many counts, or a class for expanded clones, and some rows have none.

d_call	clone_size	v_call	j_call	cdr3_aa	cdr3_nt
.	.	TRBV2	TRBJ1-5	CASSEALYRQPQHF	TGTGCCAGCAGTGAAGCGCTTTACAGGCAGCCCCAGCATTTT
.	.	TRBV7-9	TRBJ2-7	CASSLNRPYEQYF	TGTGCCAGCAGCTTAAATAGACCCTACGAGCAGTACTTC
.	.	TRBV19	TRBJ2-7	CASSIRSSSTYEQYF	TGTGCCAGTAGTATACGAAGTAGCTCAACCTACGAGCAGTACTTC
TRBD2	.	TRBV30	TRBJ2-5	CAWSRGGETQYF	TGTGCCTGGAGTCGGGGGGGAGAGACCCAGTACTTC
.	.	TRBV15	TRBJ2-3	CATSSGPADTQYF	TGTGCCACCAGCAGCGGGCCGGCAGATACGCAGTATTTT
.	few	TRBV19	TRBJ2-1	CASSWDTNNEQFF	TGTGCCAGTAGTTGGGACACCAACAATGAGCAGTTCTTC
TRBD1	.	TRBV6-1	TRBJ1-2	CASSPTGGSGYTF	TGTGCCAGCAGTCCGACAGGGGGGAGTGGCTACACCTTC
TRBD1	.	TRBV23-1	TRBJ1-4	CASSQSGTGGSLTGKLFF	TGCGCCAGCAGTCAGTCCGGGACAGGGGGTTCCCTCACGGGAAAACTGTTTTTT
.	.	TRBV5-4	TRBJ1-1	CASSLTANTEAFF	TGTGCCAGCAGCTTGACCGCGAACACTGAAGCTTTCTTT
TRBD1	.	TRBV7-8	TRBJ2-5	CASSSRPTGGNRGETQYF	TGTGCCAGCAGCTCCCGACCGACAGGGGGCAATCGGGGAGAGACCCAGTACTTC
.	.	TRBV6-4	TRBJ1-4	CASNQGSEKLFF	TGTGCCAGCAATCAGGGAAGTGAAAAACTGTTTTTT
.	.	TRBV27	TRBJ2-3	CASRRGGDTQYF	TGTGCCAGCAGGAGGGGGGGGGATACGCAGTATTTT
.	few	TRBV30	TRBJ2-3	CAWIGGEGQYF	TGTGCCTGGATCGGGGGAGAGGGGCAGTATTTT
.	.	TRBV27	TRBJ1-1	CASSLRHATALTEAFF	TGTGCCAGCAGTCTCAGGCACGCCACAGCTCTTACCGAAGCTTTCTTT
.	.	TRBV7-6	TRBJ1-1	CASSIGGNTEAFF	TGTGCCAGCAGCATCGGGGGGAACACTGAAGCTTTCTTT
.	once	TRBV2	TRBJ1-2	CASSPGGGGEGYTF	TGTGCCAGCAGTCCCGGTGGGGGGGGAGAGGGCTACACCTTC
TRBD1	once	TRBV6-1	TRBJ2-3	CASSAGQGVGDTQYF	TGTGCCAGCAGTGCTGGACAGGGGGTCGGAGATACGCAGTATTTT
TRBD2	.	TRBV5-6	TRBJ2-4	CASSPPRGGPKNIQYF	TGTGCCAGCAGCCCACCACGGGGGGGGCCCAAAAACATTCAGTACTTC
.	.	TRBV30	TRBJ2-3	CASSRGDPADTQYF	TGTGCCTCCTCCCGCGGGGACCCGGCAGATACGCAGTATTTT
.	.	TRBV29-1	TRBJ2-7	CSVEEEGGGYEQYF	TGCAGCGTTGAAGAAGAGGGAGGAGGCTATGAGCAGTACTTC
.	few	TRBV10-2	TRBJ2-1	CASSVTSSYNEQFF	TGCGCCAGCAGTGTAACGAGCTCCTACAATGAGCAGTTCTTC
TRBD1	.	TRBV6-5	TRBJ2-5	CASSYPGTGGSMTQYF	TGTGCCAGCAGTTACCCCGGGACAGGGGGCTCTATGACCCAGTACTTC
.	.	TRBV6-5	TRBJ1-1	CASSVDMNTEAFF	TGTGCCAGCAGCGTAGACATGAACACTGAAGCTTTCTTT
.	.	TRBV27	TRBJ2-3	CASSYVESHTDTQYF	TGTGCCAGCAGTTACGTAGAATCCCACACAGATACGCAGTATTTT
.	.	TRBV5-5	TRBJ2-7	CASSLEDTPYEEQYF	TGTGCCAGCAGCTTGGAGGATACTCCCTACGAAGAGCAGTACTTC
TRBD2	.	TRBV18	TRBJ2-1	CASSPPSSGGLYEQFF	TGTGCCAGCTCACCTCCCTCTAGCGGGGGACTGTATGAGCAGTTCTTC
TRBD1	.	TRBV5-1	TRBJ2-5	CASSLGGTGIATQYF	TGCGCCAGCAGCTTGGGAGGGACAGGGATTGCGACCCAGTACTTC
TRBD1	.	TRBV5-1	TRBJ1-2	CASSQRQGQLGGYTF	TGCGCCAGCAGCCAAAGACAGGGTCAATTGGGGGGCTACACCTTC
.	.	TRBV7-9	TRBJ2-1	CASSHRDPPYNEQFF	TGTGCCAGCAGCCACCGGGACCCTCCATACAATGAGCAGTTCTTC
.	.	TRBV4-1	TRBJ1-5	CASSQGPGPQHF	TGCGCCAGCAGCCAAGGGCCGGGGCCCCAGCATTTT
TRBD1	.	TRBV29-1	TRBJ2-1	CSKGQGNEQFF	TGCAGCAAAGGACAGGGCAATGAGCAGTTCTTC
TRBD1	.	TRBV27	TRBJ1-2	CASSGGSGTGFSPFF	TGTGCCAGCAGTGGGGGGTCCGGGACAGGGTTCTCCCCCTTCTTC
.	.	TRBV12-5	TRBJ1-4	CASGFVNEKLFF	TGTGCTAGTGGCTTTGTTAATGAAAAACTGTTTTTT
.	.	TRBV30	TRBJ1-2	CAWSVNRAPGPSGYTF	TGTGCCTGGAGTGTAAATCGGGCCCCCGGGCCGTCTGGCTACACCTTC
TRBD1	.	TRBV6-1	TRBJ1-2	CASRLPGTGLYGYTF	TGTGCCAGCAGGCTGCCCGGGACAGGCCTCTATGGCTACACCTTC
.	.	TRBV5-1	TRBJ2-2	CANLFTGELFF	TGCGCCAACCTATTCACCGGGGAGCTGTTTTTT
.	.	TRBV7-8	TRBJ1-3	CASSLRAGVTGNTIYF	TGTGCCAGCAGCTTAAGGGCCGGGGTAACTGGAAACACCATATATTTT
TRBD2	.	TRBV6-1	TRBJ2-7	CASSRSGGVYYEQYF	TGTGCCAGCAGCCGTAGCGGGGGGGTATACTACGAGCAGTACTTC
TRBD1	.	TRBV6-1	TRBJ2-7	CASSVLGTGIYYEQYF	TGTGCCAGCAGTGTCCTGGGGACAGGTATCTACTACGAGCAGTACTTC
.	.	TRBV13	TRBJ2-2	CASSLALTSNTGELFF	TGTGCCAGCAGCTTAGCACTAACTAGTAACACCGGGGAGCTGTTTTTT
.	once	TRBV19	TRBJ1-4	CASSIGRPWEKLFF	TGTGCCAGTAGTATAGGCAGACCGTGGGAAAAACTGTTTTTT
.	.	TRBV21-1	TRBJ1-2	CASSKALADGYTF	TGTGCCAGCAGCAAAGCCCTCGCGGATGGCTACACCTTC
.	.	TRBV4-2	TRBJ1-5	CASSPLLGNQPQHF	TGTGCCAGCAGCCCGTTACTGGGAAATCAGCCCCAGCATTTT
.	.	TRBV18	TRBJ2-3	CASSPFGANGDTQYF	TGTGCCAGCTCGCCTTTTGGGGCCAATGGTGATACGCAGTATTTT
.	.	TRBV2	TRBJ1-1	CASVGSQGEAFF	TGTGCCAGCGTCGGTAGCCAGGGGGAAGCTTTCTTT